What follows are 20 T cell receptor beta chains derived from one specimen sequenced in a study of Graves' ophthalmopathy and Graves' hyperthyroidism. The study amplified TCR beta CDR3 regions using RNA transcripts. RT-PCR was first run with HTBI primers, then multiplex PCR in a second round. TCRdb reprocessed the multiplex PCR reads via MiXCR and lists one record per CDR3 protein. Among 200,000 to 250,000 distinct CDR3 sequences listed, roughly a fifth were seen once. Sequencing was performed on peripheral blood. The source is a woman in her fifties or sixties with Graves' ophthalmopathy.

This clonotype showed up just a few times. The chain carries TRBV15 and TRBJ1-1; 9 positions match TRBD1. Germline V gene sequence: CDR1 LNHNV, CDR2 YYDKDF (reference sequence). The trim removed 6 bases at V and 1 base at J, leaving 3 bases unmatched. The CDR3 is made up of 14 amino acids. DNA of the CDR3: TGTGCCACCAGGGGGACAGGGACGAACACTGAAGCTTTCTTT. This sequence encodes CATRGTGTNTEAFF.

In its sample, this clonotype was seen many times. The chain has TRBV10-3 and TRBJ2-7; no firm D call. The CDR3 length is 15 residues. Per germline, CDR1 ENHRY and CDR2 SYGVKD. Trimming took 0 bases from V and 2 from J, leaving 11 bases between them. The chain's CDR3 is CAISESERSTYEQYF. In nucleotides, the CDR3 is TGTGCCATCAGTGAGTCAGAGCGCTCGACCTACGAGCAGTACTTC.

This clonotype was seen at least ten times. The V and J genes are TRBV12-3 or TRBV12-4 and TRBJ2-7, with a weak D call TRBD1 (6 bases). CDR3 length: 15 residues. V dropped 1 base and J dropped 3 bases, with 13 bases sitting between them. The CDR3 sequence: CASSLGGGKVYEQYF. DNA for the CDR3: TGTGCCAGCAGTTTAGGAGGGGGTAAAGTCTACGAGCAGTACTTC.

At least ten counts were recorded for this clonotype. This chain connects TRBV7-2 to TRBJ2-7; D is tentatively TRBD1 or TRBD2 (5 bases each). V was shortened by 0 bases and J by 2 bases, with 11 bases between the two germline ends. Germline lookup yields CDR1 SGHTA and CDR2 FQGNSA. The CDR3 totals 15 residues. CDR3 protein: CASSLAGTVAYEQYF. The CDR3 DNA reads TGTGCCAGCAGCTTAGCCGGGACCGTTGCCTACGAGCAGTACTTC.

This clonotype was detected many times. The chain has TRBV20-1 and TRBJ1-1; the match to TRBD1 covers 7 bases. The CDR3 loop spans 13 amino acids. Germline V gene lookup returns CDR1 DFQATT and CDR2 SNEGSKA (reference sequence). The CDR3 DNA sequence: TGCAGCGGAACCCGACAGGGGAACACTGAAGCTTTCTTT. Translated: CSGTRQGNTEAFF.

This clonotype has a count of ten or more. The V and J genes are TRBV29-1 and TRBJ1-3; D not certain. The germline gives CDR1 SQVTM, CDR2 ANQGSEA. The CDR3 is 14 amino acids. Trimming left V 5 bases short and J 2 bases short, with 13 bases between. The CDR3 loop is CSVRSSIPGNTIYF. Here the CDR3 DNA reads TGCAGCGTTCGGAGCAGTATTCCTGGAAACACCATATATTTT.

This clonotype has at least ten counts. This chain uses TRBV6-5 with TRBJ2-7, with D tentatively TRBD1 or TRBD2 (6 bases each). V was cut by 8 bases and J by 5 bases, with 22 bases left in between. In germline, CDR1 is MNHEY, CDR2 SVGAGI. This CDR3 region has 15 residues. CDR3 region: CASPWKGCGTHEQYF. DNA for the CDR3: TGTGCCAGCCCTTGGAAGGGGTGCGGGACACACGAGCAGTACTTC.

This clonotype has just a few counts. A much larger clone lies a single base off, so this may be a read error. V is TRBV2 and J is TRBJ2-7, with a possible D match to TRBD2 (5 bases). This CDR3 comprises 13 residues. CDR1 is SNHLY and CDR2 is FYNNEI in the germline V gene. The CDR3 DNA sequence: TGTGCCGGCAGTGAATGGGCCGGGGACGAGCAGTACTTC. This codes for CAGSEWAGDEQYF.

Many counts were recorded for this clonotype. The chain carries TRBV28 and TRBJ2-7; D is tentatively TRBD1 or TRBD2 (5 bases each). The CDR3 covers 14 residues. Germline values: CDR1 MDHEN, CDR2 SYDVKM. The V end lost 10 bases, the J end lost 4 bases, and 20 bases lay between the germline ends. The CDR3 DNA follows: TGTGCCACCAACCGGGACCGCCCCCCTTACGAGCAGTACTTC. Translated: CATNRDRPPYEQYF.

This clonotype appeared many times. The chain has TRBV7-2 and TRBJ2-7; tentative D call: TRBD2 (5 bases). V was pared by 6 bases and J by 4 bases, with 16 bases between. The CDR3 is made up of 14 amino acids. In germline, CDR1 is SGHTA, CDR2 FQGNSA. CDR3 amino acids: CASSRDFGSYEQYF. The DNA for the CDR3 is TGTGCCAGCAGTCGGGATTTTGGATCTTACGAGCAGTACTTC.

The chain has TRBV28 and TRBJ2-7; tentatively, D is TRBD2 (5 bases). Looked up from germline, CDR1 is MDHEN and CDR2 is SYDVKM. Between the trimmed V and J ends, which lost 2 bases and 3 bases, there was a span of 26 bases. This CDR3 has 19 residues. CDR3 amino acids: CASSLLTTITQTHSYEQYF. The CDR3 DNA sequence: TGTGCCAGCAGTTTACTGACTACTATTACCCAGACACATAGCTACGAGCAGTACTTC. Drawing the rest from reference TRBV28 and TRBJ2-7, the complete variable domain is DVKVTQSSRYLVKRTGEKVFLECVQDMDHENMFWYRQDPGLGLRLIYFSYDVKMKEKGDIPEGYSVSREKKERFSLILESASTNQTSMYLCASSLLTTITQTHSYEQYFGPGTRLTVT.

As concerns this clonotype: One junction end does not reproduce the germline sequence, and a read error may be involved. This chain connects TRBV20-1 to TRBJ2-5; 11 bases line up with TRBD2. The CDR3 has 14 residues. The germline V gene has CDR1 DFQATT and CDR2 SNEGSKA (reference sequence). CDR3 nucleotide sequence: TGCAGTGCTAGACTACTAGCGGGAGTAGAGACACAGTACTTC. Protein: CSARLLAGVETQYF.

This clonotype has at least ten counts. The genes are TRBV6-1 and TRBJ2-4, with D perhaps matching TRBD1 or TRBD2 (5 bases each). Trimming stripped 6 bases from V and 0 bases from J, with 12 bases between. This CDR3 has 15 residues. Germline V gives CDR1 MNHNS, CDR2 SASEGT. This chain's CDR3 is CASSSLGVAKNIQYF. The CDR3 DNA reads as TGTGCCAGCAGCAGCCTGGGGGTAGCCAAAAACATTCAGTACTTC.

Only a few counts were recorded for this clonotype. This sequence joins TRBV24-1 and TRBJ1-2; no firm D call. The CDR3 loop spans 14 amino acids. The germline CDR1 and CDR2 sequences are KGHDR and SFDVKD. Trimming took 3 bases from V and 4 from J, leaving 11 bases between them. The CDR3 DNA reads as TGTGCCACCAGTGATGCTGGCGACATCTATGGCTACACCTTC. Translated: CATSDAGDIYGYTF.

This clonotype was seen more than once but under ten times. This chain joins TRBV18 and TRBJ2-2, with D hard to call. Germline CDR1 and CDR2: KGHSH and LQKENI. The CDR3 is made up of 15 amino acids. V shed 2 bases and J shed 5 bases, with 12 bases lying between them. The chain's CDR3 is CASSPTASETGELFF. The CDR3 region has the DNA TGTGCCAGCTCACCAACGGCCAGCGAGACCGGGGAGCTGTTTTTT.

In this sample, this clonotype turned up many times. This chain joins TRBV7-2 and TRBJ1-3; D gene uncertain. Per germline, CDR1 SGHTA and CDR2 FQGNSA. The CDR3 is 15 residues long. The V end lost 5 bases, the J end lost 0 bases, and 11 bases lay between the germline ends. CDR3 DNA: TGTGCCAGCAGCCCAGACTGGAGCTCTGGAAACACCATATATTTT. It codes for CASSPDWSSGNTIYF.

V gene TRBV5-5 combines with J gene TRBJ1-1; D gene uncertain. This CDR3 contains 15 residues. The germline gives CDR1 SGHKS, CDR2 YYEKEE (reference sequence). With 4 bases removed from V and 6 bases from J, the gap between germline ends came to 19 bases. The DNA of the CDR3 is TGTGCCAGCAGCGCGCACCTGACCTCTGAGGCTGAAGCTTTCTTT. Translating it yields CASSAHLTSEAEAFF. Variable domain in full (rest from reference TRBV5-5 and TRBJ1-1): DAGVTQSPTHLIKTRGQQVTLRCSPISGHKSVSWYQQVLGQGPQFIFQYYEKEERGRGNFPDRFSARQFPNYSSELNVNALLLGDSALYLCASSAHLTSEAEAFFGQGTRLTVV.

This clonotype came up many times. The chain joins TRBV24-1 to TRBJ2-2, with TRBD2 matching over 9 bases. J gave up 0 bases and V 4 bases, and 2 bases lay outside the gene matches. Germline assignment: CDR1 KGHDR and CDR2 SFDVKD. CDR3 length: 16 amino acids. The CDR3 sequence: CATSDRLAANTGELFF. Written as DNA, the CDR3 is TGTGCCACCAGTGACCGACTAGCGGCGAACACCGGGGAGCTGTTTTTT.

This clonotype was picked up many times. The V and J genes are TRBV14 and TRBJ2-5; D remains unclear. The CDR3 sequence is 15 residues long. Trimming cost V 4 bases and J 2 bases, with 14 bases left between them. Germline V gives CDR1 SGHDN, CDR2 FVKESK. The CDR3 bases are TGTGCCAGCAGCCGGAGCCTAGGGTGGCAAGAGACCCAGTACTTC. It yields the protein CASSRSLGWQETQYF.

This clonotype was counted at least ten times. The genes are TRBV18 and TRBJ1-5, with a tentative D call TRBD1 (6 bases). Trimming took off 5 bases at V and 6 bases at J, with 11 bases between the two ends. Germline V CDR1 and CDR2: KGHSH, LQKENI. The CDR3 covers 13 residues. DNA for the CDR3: TGTGCCAGCTCAACTAAGGGGGGTCAGCCCCAGCATTTT. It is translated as CASSTKGGQPQHF.